A selection of T cell receptor beta chains follows, all from one sample in a study of cytomegalovirus exposure and HLA in healthy donors. TCRdb keeps only in-frame clones here, not all; method: immunoSEQ multiplex PCR. The sample lists under 300,000 clones, around 90% occurring once. The sequencing sample was made of PBMCs. These receptors all come from a woman between 18 and 29 years old in good health and CMV-seronegative. CDR3s include the opening cysteine and the closing phenylalanine or tryptophan. The D gene is left open where the match is weak. Where a row states a size, it is once, few, many or the class of an expanded clone; other rows omit it.

v_call,j_call,clone_size,d_call,cdr3_nt,cdr3_aa
TRBV15,TRBJ2-6,NA,NA,TGTGCCACCAGCGGGCGGGTAGTGTTCTCTGGGGCCAACGTCCTGACTTTC,CATSGRVVFSGANVLTF
TRBV2,TRBJ1-3,NA,TRBD1,TGTGCCAGCAGTAAGGACAGGGGAGGAAACACCATATATTTT,CASSKDRGGNTIYF
TRBV11-2,TRBJ2-7,once,TRBD1,TGTGCCAGCAGCCTAAACGGGGGGACAGGGTACGAGCAGTACTTC,CASSLNGGTGYEQYF
TRBV27,TRBJ2-7,NA,TRBD1,TGTGCCAGCAGTGTGACAGGGTTAAGCGAGCAGTACTTC,CASSVTGLSEQYF
TRBV4-2,TRBJ2-1,NA,NA,TGTGCCAGCAGCCTCAGGAGGGGGGGCGACAATGAGCAGTTCTTC,CASSLRRGGDNEQFF
TRBV5-1,TRBJ1-3,NA,NA,TGCGCCAGCAGCTCTACGCCCGAGAGCTCTGGAAACACCATATATTTT,CASSSTPESSGNTIYF
TRBV6-5,TRBJ2-3,NA,NA,TGTGCCAGCAGTTACCGACAAACCTGGCAAGATACGCAGTATTTT,CASSYRQTWQDTQYF
TRBV19,TRBJ1-2,NA,TRBD1,TGTGCCAGTAGTACCTCCGGCAGGGGGCCTGGCTATGGCTACACCTTC,CASSTSGRGPGYGYTF
TRBV27,TRBJ2-1,NA,TRBD2,TGTGCCAGCAGTTCCCTCGGGGGGGTCTACAATGAGCAGTTCTTC,CASSSLGGVYNEQFF
TRBV5-4,TRBJ1-1,NA,NA,TGTGCCAGCAGCCCACCGGGAATTGAAGACACTGAAGCTTTCTTT,CASSPPGIEDTEAFF
TRBV10-3,TRBJ2-1,NA,TRBD2,TGTGCCATCAGTGATTCGGGACTAGCGGGGGCTGTCTACAATGAGCAGTTCTTC,CAISDSGLAGAVYNEQFF
TRBV5-1,TRBJ1-1,NA,NA,TGCGCCAGCAATCAAGCGGGGTCTGAAGCTTTCTTT,CASNQAGSEAFF
TRBV7-3,TRBJ1-2,NA,NA,TGTGCCAGCGCGGGGGGGCCCTCGGGCTATGGCTACACCTTC,CASAGGPSGYGYTF
TRBV7-7,TRBJ2-5,NA,TRBD1,TGTGCTAGCAGCCGGACAGGGGGGACCCAGTACTTC,CASSRTGGTQYF
TRBV19,TRBJ1-2,NA,NA,TGTGCCAGTAGTATTAACAGGGACCCAACCTATGGCTACACCTTC,CASSINRDPTYGYTF
TRBV7-6,TRBJ1-4,NA,NA,TGTGCCAGCAGCTTAGTGCCAGGGGATGAAAAACTGTTTTTT,CASSLVPGDEKLFF
TRBV7-6,TRBJ1-3,NA,TRBD1,TGTGCCAGCAGCCCGACAGGGACAAGTGGAAACACCATATATTTT,CASSPTGTSGNTIYF
TRBV14,TRBJ1-4,NA,NA,TGTGCCAGCAGCCAAGCGCCTCTATTAGGGGTTGGTGAAAAACTGTTTTTT,CASSQAPLLGVGEKLFF
TRBV6-5,TRBJ2-3,NA,TRBD2,TGTGCCAGCAGTTACGAGTCTAGCGGGGGGGCCGACACGCAGTATTTT,CASSYESSGGADTQYF
TRBV19,TRBJ1-5,NA,NA,TGTGCCAGTAGTATTGGGGAGGAGGGCGTTCAGCCCCAGCATTTT,CASSIGEEGVQPQHF
TRBV11-1,TRBJ2-5,NA,NA,TGTGCCAGCAGCTTCGGGGGGCTGGAGACCCAGTACTTC,CASSFGGLETQYF
TRBV27,TRBJ1-5,NA,NA,TGTGCCAGCAGTTTAAGGGGTAGCAATCAGCCCCAGCATTTT,CASSLRGSNQPQHF
TRBV19,TRBJ2-2,NA,NA,TGTGCCAGTGACGACAGGCGAACCACCGGGGAGCTGTTTTTT,CASDDRRTTGELFF
TRBV11-2,TRBJ1-6,few,NA,TGTGCCAGCAGCTTAGTTTACAGCAGACAGAAACATAATTCACCCCTCCACTTT,CASSLVYSRQKHNSPLHF
TRBV7-9,TRBJ2-1,NA,TRBD1,TGTGCCAGCAGCACCCGACAGGGCTCCTACAATGAGCAGTTCTTC,CASSTRQGSYNEQFF
TRBV11-3,TRBJ1-5,once,NA,TGTGCCAGCAGCTTAGTAACCGAGTGTAATCAGCCCCAGCATTTT,CASSLVTECNQPQHF
TRBV19,TRBJ2-1,NA,TRBD2,TGTGCCAGTAGTTCCAAGCGGGGGGGGTGGTACAATGAGCAGTTCTTC,CASSSKRGGWYNEQFF
TRBV4-3,TRBJ2-1,NA,TRBD2,TGCGCCAGCAGCCGGTTTTTCGGGACTACCGACAATGAGCAGTTCTTC,CASSRFFGTTDNEQFF
TRBV28,TRBJ1-2,NA,NA,TGTGCCAGCGGCCGGGGGGGTCCCTATGGCTACACCTTC,CASGRGGPYGYTF
TRBV6-6,TRBJ2-1,NA,NA,TGTGCCAGCAGTTACGATTCCGGGGTATACAATGAGCAGTTCTTC,CASSYDSGVYNEQFF
TRBV2,TRBJ2-7,NA,TRBD2,TGTGCCAGCAGTGAATATGCGGGGGGTTTCTACGAGCAGTACTTC,CASSEYAGGFYEQYF
TRBV27,TRBJ1-5,NA,TRBD1,TGTGCCAGCAGAGACGCGGGACAGGGCCCACAGCCCCAGCATTTT,CASRDAGQGPQPQHF
TRBV7-2,TRBJ2-4,NA,TRBD2,TGTGCCAGCAGCCCACTAGCGGGTGCAATTCTAGCCAAAAACATTCAGTACTTC,CASSPLAGAILAKNIQYF
TRBV19,TRBJ1-2,NA,NA,TGTGCCAGTAGCATCCAGGGCTATATGGGCTATGGCTACACCTTC,CASSIQGYMGYGYTF
TRBV19,TRBJ1-5,NA,TRBD1,TGTGCCAGTACTGGGACAGGAGGGAATCAGCCCCAGCATTTT,CASTGTGGNQPQHF
TRBV2,TRBJ1-2,NA,NA,TGTGCCAGCAGTGAAGTAACAGGGCTAAGCGGCTACACCTTC,CASSEVTGLSGYTF
TRBV12-2,TRBJ2-5,NA,NA,TGTGCAAGTCGCTCACACCGACAGTTACCTAAAGAGACCCAGTACTTC,CASRSHRQLPKETQYF
TRBV19,TRBJ1-5,few,TRBD1,TGTGCCAGTAGCCCGCTACAGGGGCGCCAGCATTTT,CASSPLQGRQHF
TRBV7-2,TRBJ1-6,NA,NA,TGTGCCAGCAGCTTATCACTTAATAATTCACCCCTCCACTTT,CASSLSLNNSPLHF
TRBV18,TRBJ2-1,once,TRBD2,TGTGCCAGCTCACCGGCCGGGACTAGCGGGGGGGCCGGTGAGCAGTTCTTC,CASSPAGTSGGAGEQFF
TRBV11-2,TRBJ1-2,NA,TRBD1,TGTGCCAGCAGCTTGGTACAGGGGGCAGAGGGCTACACCTTC,CASSLVQGAEGYTF
TRBV2,TRBJ2-5,NA,TRBD1,TGTGCCAGCAGCGAACGGGACAGGGGGCAGTCGGTCCAAGAGACCCAGTACTTC,CASSERDRGQSVQETQYF
TRBV6-6,TRBJ1-5,NA,NA,TGTGCCAGCAGTTACCGAACAGGGTCGCAGCCCCAGCATTTT,CASSYRTGSQPQHF
TRBV10-1,TRBJ2-1,NA,NA,TGCGCCAGCAGTATGGACAGTAGCTCCTACAATGAGCAGTTCTTC,CASSMDSSSYNEQFF
TRBV27,TRBJ1-1,NA,NA,TGTGCCAGCAGTCAGCGGGGGAACACTGAAGCTTTCTTT,CASSQRGNTEAFF
TRBV21-1,TRBJ2-1,NA,NA,TGTGCCAGCAGCACCGGGACTACCTACAATGAGCAGTTCTTC,CASSTGTTYNEQFF
TRBV6-5,TRBJ1-4,NA,NA,TGTGCCAGCAGTTATAGAACAGGGAATGAAAAACTGTTTTTT,CASSYRTGNEKLFF
TRBV4-1,TRBJ1-2,NA,NA,TGCGCCAGCAGCCAAATAGGAGGGGCGGATTATGGCTACACCTTC,CASSQIGGADYGYTF
TRBV18,TRBJ1-4,NA,NA,TGTGCCAGCTCACTACAGGGATGGGGTGAAAAACTGTTTTTT,CASSLQGWGEKLFF
TRBV15,TRBJ2-3,once,NA,TGTGCCACCAGCCAGGGGGGGCGGGGGGCCCTGGATACGCAGTATTTT,CATSQGGRGALDTQYF